This TCR beta chain stems from a study of shared clonotypes between healthy human individuals. Note on this clone: Its cognate antigen is unknown.

Notes on the study in general: Sequencing depth was a factor that was expected to affect clonotype sharing among donors.

Replicate PCRs for sorted subsets used approximately 220 ng DNA; this equaled tens of thousands of T cell genomes. In the original processing: ImmunoSEQ output held junction-only sequences without quality scores, so filtering differed. TCRdb's table, derived via immunoSEQ multiplex PCR, lists solely in-frame clones and lacks some. V, J and clone size were drawn from that table, and D and trimming were deduced from the DNA. The sample yields 2,500,000 or so clones, approximately 93% seen once. CDR3 length: 16 amino acids. V was shortened by 2 bases and J by 3 bases, with 20 bases between the two germline ends. CDR1 is GTSNPN, CDR2 SVGIG, per germline (reference sequence).

V and J are TRBV30 and TRBJ2-7, with D perhaps TRBD2 (6 bases). The sequencing input was naive CD4+ T cells from PBMCs. Sample subset: CD45RA+ positively selected. This sequence originates from a man aged 18 to 30 in good health. Some clones in this sample may be carry-over from other donors' samples. The CDR3 sequence is CAWSSPGLLEYYEQYF. In DNA, the CDR3 is TGTGCCTGGAGTTCCCCGGGACTCCTAGAATACTACGAGCAGTACTTC.